Included here is one T cell receptor beta chain sequence, with context. The specificity of this receptor is unknown. A much bigger clone sits one base away, suggesting this may be a read error. The data stem from a study of regulatory T cells in long-lasting Graves disease listed by TCRdb under 2021. About the full investigation: Antithyroid drugs had been taken for less than 3 months by newly diagnosed Graves' disease patients. The study took place in China and was registered as a clinical trial. Persistent Graves' disease patients were compared with newly diagnosed Graves' disease patients by peripheral blood TCR sequencing and RNA sequencing. TCR sequencing covered 13 persistent and around 20 newly diagnosed Graves' disease patients, about 35 samples in total. Points the paper makes about the study in general: The authors acknowledged the small sample size as a limitation that may reduce accuracy. Persistent Graves' disease patients showed lower TCR Shannon entropy and fewer highly expanded clones than newly diagnosed patients, suggesting clonal expansion. The study examined only peripheral blood because the primary lesion, thyroid tissue, could not be accessed. More public clonotypes were shared among persistent patients (under 3,000) than among newly diagnosed patients (over 900). TRBV28, TRBJ1-2 and TRBJ2-5 were preferentially used in persistent disease, while TRBV20-1 and TRBJ2-1 were favored in newly diagnosed disease. Sequencing and analysis were limited to the TCR beta chain.

The method was multiplex PCR. Sequencing was performed on an Illumina HiSeq 4000. TCR beta libraries were built with iRepertoire HTBI primers and Arm-PCR amplification of CDR3 regions. PCR products were gel purified before sequencing. As for the authors' bioinformatics: A total of 62 TRBV and 14 TRBJ segments were identified across samples and were used for gene usage analysis of CDR3 amino acid clonotypes. COPE and FqMerger were used to merge the filtered high-quality paired reads into contigs. Contigs were aligned with BLAST to IMGT TRBV, TRBD and TRBJ reference genes, and CDR3 was defined per IMGT. Highly expanded clones were defined as clonotypes with a frequency above 0.1%. Repertoire diversity was measured by Shannon entropy, and V-J evenness by the Gini coefficient. Public clonotypes were defined as clonotypes shared by more than one individual. TCRdb trimmed the raw reads at Q25, called clones with MiXCR and kept productive beta chains. For every CDR3 protein sequence, its rows merge into one entry that carries the most common genes and DNA. It is TCRdb's table, rather than the study itself, that gives the V and J calls and clone size. Within this sample are under 700,000 distinct CDR3 sequences, with more than 15% of them counted one time only. The top ten hold about 25% of the sample.

The CDR3 starts with the cysteine, ends with the phenylalanine, and has 13 residues. The entry retains the CDR3 DNA only, 39 bases that are in frame from base 1. Per the germline V gene, MNHNS is the CDR1 and SASEGT is the CDR2. The time point label for this specimen denotes: newly diagnosed GD, antithyroid drugs for less than 3 months. RNA was extracted from PBMCs in TRIzol for both TCR sequencing and RNA sequencing. The diagnosis of Graves' disease followed American Thyroid Association guidelines. Patients for the study were recruited at an endocrinology department in Xi'an, China. Each patient gave about 9.1 milliliters of peripheral blood, collected in an EDTA anticoagulant tube. Ficoll Paque Plus density gradient separation was used to isolate PBMCs, and no further T cell sorting was performed. RNA quality was checked with an Agilent 2100 Bioanalyzer and agarose gel, and concentration with a NanoDrop 2000.

The same data also went into a second study, on T cells in Graves' hyperthyroidism and ophthalmopathy. The second study, in turn, reports: Stable Graves' hyperthyroidism was defined as no progression to ophthalmopathy during 18 months of follow-up. Hyperthyroidism patients were newly diagnosed, with disease duration under 2 months, and aged 18 to 65 years. Patients with uncontrolled infections, other autoimmune diseases, pregnancy or lactation were excluded. Diagnoses were based on clinical symptoms, serum thyroxine and TRAb, thyroid ultrasound and orbital computed tomography. A first-round RT-PCR of the TCR CDR3 used the HTBI primer set with the Qiagen OneStep RT-PCR kit. Blood samples also contained most of the expanded thyroid clonotypes (frequency above 0.001), which suggests that blood repertoires may reflect thyroid immune responses. A model built on a 13 V-J signature distinguished ophthalmopathy from stable hyperthyroidism, reaching around 90% sensitivity and around 81% specificity in cross-validation and 80%/75% in testing. During validation, the model predicted progression to ophthalmopathy a median of about 6.5 months ahead of onset, with around 71% sensitivity and 72.22% specificity. To identify distinguishing TCR V-J signatures, a discovery cohort of some 99 patients was used, comprising 43 with Graves' ophthalmopathy and approximately 57 with stable Graves' hyperthyroidism. Prospective prediction of ophthalmopathy was tested in an independent validation cohort consisting of 18 to 20 hyperthyroidism patients and about 17 patients who later progressed to ophthalmopathy. The 85 to 100 discovery patients were randomly split 7:3 into training and test sets. In six Graves' hyperthyroidism patients, the study also compared T-cell repertoires from thyroid tissue with T-cell repertoires from blood. After sampling, hyperthyroidism patients received methimazole starting at 30 mg daily, and ophthalmopathy patients received high-dose intravenous methylprednisolone. A second multiplex PCR round built the libraries, followed by size selection and purification. Paired-end sequencing of the libraries was performed with 100 bp reads on an Illumina HiSeq2000. SOAPnuke was used to process the raw data, throwing out any read that contained adapters or uncalled bases, had a mean Phred below 15, or lacked an exact constant-primer or identifier match. COPE v1.2.5 was used to merge high-quality paired reads, and clonotypes were defined as unique nucleotide sequences. MiTCR v1.1 was used to align the clonotypes against IMGT TRBV, TRBD and TRBJ reference segments. Only V-J combinations with frequency above 0.0001, covering 99% to 99.2% of repertoires, were analysed. A TCS score was defined as the ratio between F50 (clonal expansion) and ExV (chaos), using BLOSUM62-based TCRdist between CDR3 peptides within each V-J. Welch's t-statistics and random forest reduced approximately 520 V-J features to fewer than 15, which were used in a naive Bayes classifier (R e1071). Sample size was not statistically predetermined, and investigators were not blinded to group allocation. According to the paper, TCR Vbeta CDR3 sequencing was carried out on more than 120 peripheral blood samples, which came from approximately 43 ophthalmopathy, 80 or so hyperthyroidism and roughly 17 progressor patients.

The source of this sequence is a woman aged 40-60 years with Graves disease. Donor details come from another sample of the same person, matched by shared clones. Sequenced material: peripheral blood mononuclear cells (PBMCs), taken at new diagnosis, from a patient treated with antithyroid drugs. The V and J genes are TRBV6-1 and TRBJ1-6; TRBD1 is a possible D gene, resting on 6 matching bases. The CDR3 has the sequence CASEGQYNSPPHF. The nucleotides read TGTGCCAGCGAAGGACAGTATAATTCACCCCCCCACTTT.